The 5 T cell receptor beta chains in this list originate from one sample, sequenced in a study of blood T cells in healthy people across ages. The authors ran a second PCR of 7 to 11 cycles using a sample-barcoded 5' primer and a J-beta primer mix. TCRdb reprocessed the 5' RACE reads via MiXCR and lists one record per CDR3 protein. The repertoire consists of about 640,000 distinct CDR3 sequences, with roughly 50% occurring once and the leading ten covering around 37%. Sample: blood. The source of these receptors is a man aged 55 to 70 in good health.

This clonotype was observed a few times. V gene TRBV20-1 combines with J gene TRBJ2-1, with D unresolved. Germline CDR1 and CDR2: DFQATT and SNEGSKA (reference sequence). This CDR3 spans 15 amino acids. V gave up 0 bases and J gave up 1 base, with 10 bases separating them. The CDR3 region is CSARDARVSYNEQFF. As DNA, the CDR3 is TGCAGTGCTAGAGATGCACGGGTTTCCTACAATGAGCAGTTCTTC.

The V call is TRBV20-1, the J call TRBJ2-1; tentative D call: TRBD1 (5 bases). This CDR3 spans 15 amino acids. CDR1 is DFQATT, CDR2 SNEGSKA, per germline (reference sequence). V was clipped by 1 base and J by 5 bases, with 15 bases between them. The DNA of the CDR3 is TGCAGTGCTAGAGTTTCACAGGTTAGGAACAATGAGCAGTTCTTC. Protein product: CSARVSQVRNNEQFF.

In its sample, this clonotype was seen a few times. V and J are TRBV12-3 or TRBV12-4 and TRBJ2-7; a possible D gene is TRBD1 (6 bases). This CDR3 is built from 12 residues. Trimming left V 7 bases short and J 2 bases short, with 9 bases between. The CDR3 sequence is CASTRDTYEQYF. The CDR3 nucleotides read TGTGCCAGCACCCGGGACACCTACGAGCAGTACTTC.

The CDR3 here is CASSLAGEGTEAFF. Written as DNA, the CDR3 is TGTGCCAGCAGCTTAGCAGGGGAGGGCACTGAAGCTTTCTTT. The chain combines TRBV7-9 with TRBJ1-1, with TRBD1 as a possible D gene (5 bases). Germline CDR1 is SEHNR and CDR2 is FQNEAQ (reference sequence). Trimming took off 0 bases at V and 4 bases at J, with 9 bases between the two ends. The CDR3 is 14 residues long.

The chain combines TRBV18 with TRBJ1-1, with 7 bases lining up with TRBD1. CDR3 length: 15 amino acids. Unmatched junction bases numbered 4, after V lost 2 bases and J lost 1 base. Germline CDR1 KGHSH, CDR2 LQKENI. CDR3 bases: TGTGCCAGCTCACCAGGCGACAGGGCGAACACTGAAGCTTTCTTT. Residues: CASSPGDRANTEAFF.